This T cell receptor beta chain stems from a study of T cell changes during pregnancy in multiple sclerosis. The CDR3 sequence is 13 residues long. Trimming cost V 0 bases and J 4 bases, with 6 bases left between them. In germline, CDR1 is SGHTA, CDR2 FQGTGA. Sequencing was performed with immunoSEQ multiplex PCR; in TCRdb, only in-frame clones are kept and a portion is missing. Of roughly 90,000 clones listed, 75% to 95% were seen once; the top ten hold more than 1.5%. The receptor was derived from a female donor in good health, enrolled as a control in a pregnancy study. The specimen comprised peripheral blood, sampled in the first trimester of pregnancy. This rearrangement joins TRBV7-3 to TRBJ1-1; no clear D gene. The CDR3, as DNA: TGTGCCAGCAGCTTAACCGCAGTCACTGAAGCTTTCTTT. Translating gives CASSLTAVTEAFF. The full variable domain, completed using reference TRBV7-3 and TRBJ1-1, is GAGVSQTPSNKVTEKGKYVELRCDPISGHTALYWYRQSLGQGPEFLIYFQGTGAADDSGLPNDRFFAVRPEGSVSTLKIQRTERGDSAVYLCASSLTAVTEAFFGQGTRLTVV.